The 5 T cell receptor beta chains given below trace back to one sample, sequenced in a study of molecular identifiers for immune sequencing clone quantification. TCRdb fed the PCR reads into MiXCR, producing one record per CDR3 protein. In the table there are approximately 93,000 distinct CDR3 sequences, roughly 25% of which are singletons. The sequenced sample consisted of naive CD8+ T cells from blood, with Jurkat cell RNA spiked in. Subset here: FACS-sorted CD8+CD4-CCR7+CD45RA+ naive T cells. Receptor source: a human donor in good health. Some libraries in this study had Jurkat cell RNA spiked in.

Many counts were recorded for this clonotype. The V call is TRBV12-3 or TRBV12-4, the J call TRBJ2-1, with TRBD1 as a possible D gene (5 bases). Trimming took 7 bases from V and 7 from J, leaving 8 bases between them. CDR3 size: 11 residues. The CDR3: CASTQGNEQFF. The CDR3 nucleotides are TGTGCCAGCACCCAGGGAAATGAGCAGTTCTTC.

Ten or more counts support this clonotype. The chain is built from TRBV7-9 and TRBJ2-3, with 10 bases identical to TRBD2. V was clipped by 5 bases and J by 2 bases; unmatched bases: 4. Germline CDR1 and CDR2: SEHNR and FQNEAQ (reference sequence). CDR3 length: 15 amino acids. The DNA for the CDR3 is TGTGCCAGCAGCCAACTAGCGGGGTACACAGATACGCAGTATTTT. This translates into CASSQLAGYTDTQYF.

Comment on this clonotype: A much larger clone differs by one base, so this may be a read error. CDR3 coding DNA: TGTACCAGCAGTTACTTTCCTGAAGCTTTCTTT. Translation: CTSSYFPEAFF. This rearrangement joins TRBV6-6 to TRBJ1-1; D is ambiguous. Looked up from germline, CDR1 is MNHNY and CDR2 is SVGAGI (reference sequence). The CDR3 has 11 residues.

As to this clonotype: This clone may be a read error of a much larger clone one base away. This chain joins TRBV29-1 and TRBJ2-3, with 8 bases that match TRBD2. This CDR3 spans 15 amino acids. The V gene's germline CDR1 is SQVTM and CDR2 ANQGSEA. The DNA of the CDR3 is TGCAGCGTTGATATCTTGGCGGGAGGAACAGAGACGCAGTATTTT. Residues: CSVDILAGGTETQYF.

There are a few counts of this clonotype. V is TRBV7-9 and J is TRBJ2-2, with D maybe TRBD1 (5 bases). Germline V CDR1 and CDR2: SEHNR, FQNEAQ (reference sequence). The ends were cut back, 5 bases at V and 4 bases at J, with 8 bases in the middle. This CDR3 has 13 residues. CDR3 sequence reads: CASSPTVTGELFF. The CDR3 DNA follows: TGTGCCAGCAGCCCGACAGTCACCGGGGAGCTGTTTTTT.